The entry that follows covers one T cell receptor (beta chain) sequence. The CDR3 spans 21 residues. Germline-derived CDR1 and CDR2 are SGHTA and FQGTGA. V lost 0 bases, J lost 5 bases, and 18 bases stayed unmatched. This specimen comes from a study of T cell changes during pregnancy in multiple sclerosis. Assay: immunoSEQ multiplex PCR; the TCRdb copy retains only in-frame clones and omits some. This table holds approximately 51,000 clones, 90% to 95% found once. The sequence was collected from a female donor with multiple sclerosis, enrolled in a pregnancy study. Sequenced here: CD4+ T cells from peripheral blood mononuclear cells, sampled in the second trimester of pregnancy. J is TRBJ2-2 and V is TRBV7-3; 10 bases align to TRBD1. The DNA for the CDR3 is TGTGCCAGCAGCTTAACTCGTTTTAAAGGACAGGGGGGATCAGGGACCGGGGAGCTGTTTTTT. Its protein is CASSLTRFKGQGGSGTGELFF.